This T cell receptor beta chain was observed in a study of T cells in Graves' hyperthyroidism and ophthalmopathy. From germline, CDR1 is SGHDN and CDR2 FVKESK. CDR3 size: 16 residues. Trimming removed 0 bases from V and 12 bases from J; junction bases left unmatched: 11. Authors of the study amplified TCR beta CDR3 regions from RNA transcripts. The HTBI primer set drove a first-round RT-PCR of the TCR CDR3. From the multiplex PCR reads, TCRdb called clonotypes with MiXCR, one entry per CDR3 protein. The repertoire holds 550,000 to 800,000 distinct CDR3 sequences, with around 17% as singletons. Sequencing was carried out using blood. This clonotype originated in a man between 18 and 35 years old with Graves' hyperthyroidism. J is TRBJ2-1 and V is TRBV14; 10 bases line up with TRBD2. CDR3 in amino acids: CASSQDVLAGRFGQFF. Written as DNA, the CDR3 is TGTGCCAGCAGCCAAGATGTACTAGCGGGAAGGTTTGGGCAGTTCTTC. The full variable domain, its missing parts supplied by reference TRBV14 and TRBJ2-1, is EAGVTQFPSHSVIEKGQTVTLRCDPISGHDNLYWYRRVMGKEIKFLLHFVKESKQDESGMPNNRFLAERTGGTYSTLKVQPAELEDSGVYFCASSQDVLAGRFGQFFGPGTRLTVL.